A single sample is the source of the 15 T cell receptor beta chains below, sequenced in a study of blood T cells in healthy people across ages. The authors ran a second PCR of 7 to 11 cycles using a sample-barcoded 5' primer and a J-beta primer mix. TCRdb re-called the 5' RACE reads through MiXCR, storing one row per CDR3 protein. The data contain 910,000 or so distinct CDR3 sequences, about 51% of them seen just once; the ten biggest clones take up 20% to 25%. The sample comprised blood. Receptor source: a woman aged 55-70 years in good health.

V is TRBV28 and J is TRBJ1-4; D might be TRBD1 (6 bases). This CDR3 region has 15 residues. Trimming left V 7 bases short and J 0 bases short, with 12 bases between. Germline values: CDR1 MDHEN, CDR2 SYDVKM. The CDR3 here is CASNGGGATNEKLFF. In DNA form, the CDR3 reads TGTGCCAGCAATGGGGGGGGCGCAACTAATGAAAAACTGTTTTTT.

This clonotype was seen at least ten times. J is TRBJ2-1 and V is TRBV12-3 or TRBV12-4, with TRBD2 matching 8 bases. The J segment lost 4 bases and the V segment lost 3 bases, leaving 2 bases of the junction unmatched. The CDR3 consists of 14 residues. CDR3 residues: CASSFLAGYNEQFF. DNA of the CDR3: TGTGCCAGCAGTTTCCTAGCGGGTTACAATGAGCAGTTCTTC.

In regard to this clonotype: This may be a read error, as it is one base from a much larger clone. This chain connects TRBV7-2 to TRBJ2-5; 9 bases line up with TRBD1. This CDR3 contains 14 residues. The V gene's germline CDR1 is SGHTA and CDR2 FQGNSA. The CDR3 is CASSQNRGQETQCF. CDR3 DNA: TGTGCCAGCAGCCAAAACAGGGGGCAAGAGACCCAGTGCTTC.

The rearrangement links TRBV7-8 to TRBJ1-6; weak D call: TRBD1 (5 bases). The V end was cut by 8 bases, the J end by 5 bases, with 13 bases between. Germline V gene data show CDR1 as SGHVS and CDR2 as FQNEAQ. This CDR3 has 14 residues. CDR3 loop: CASARAADNSPLHF. The CDR3 coding sequence is TGTGCCAGCGCCAGGGCAGCGGATAATTCACCCCTCCACTTT.

J is TRBJ2-2 and V is TRBV3-1; 8 bases line up with TRBD2. Trimming at V came to 0 bases and at J to 0 bases, leaving 0 bases not matched to a gene. Germline CDR1 LGHDT, CDR2 YNNKEL (reference sequence). This CDR3 is 16 amino acids long. The CDR3 here is CASSQELAANTGELFF. The CDR3 DNA reads as TGTGCCAGCAGCCAAGAACTAGCGGCGAACACCGGGGAGCTGTTTTTT.

This clonotype was detected many times. Written as DNA, the CDR3 is TGTGCCAGCAGTTTGGCAGGGCCCACAGATACGCAGTATTTT. Protein product: CASSLAGPTDTQYF. This chain joins TRBV7-9 and TRBJ2-3; TRBD1 is a possible D gene (5 bases). Germline CDR1 and CDR2: SEHNR and FQNEAQ (reference sequence). Trimming removed 6 bases at V and 2 bases at J, with 12 bases between. The CDR3 sequence is 14 residues long.

This clonotype was detected only a few times. The CDR3 DNA sequence: TGTGCCAGCAGCTTAGATCGTAGCAGGGATACGTTCTTC. Amino acids: CASSLDRSRDTFF. The rearrangement links TRBV7-2 to TRBJ2-1; D may be TRBD1 (5 bases). In germline, CDR1 is SGHTA, CDR2 FQGNSA. This CDR3 spans 13 amino acids. With 1 base removed from V and 15 bases from J, the gap between germline ends came to 16 bases.

The chain links TRBV7-2 to TRBJ2-3; maybe TRBD2 (5 bases). Germline V gene sequence: CDR1 SGHTA, CDR2 FQGNSA. Trimming took off 3 bases at V and 1 base at J, with 8 bases between the two ends. The CDR3 runs to 14 residues. The chain's CDR3 is CASSFGSRTDTQYF. In DNA form, the CDR3 reads TGTGCCAGCAGCTTTGGGAGCCGCACAGATACGCAGTATTTT. Based on the CDR3 plus reference TRBV7-2 and TRBJ2-3, the full variable domain is GAGVSQSPSNKVTEKGKDVELRCDPISGHTALYWYRQSLGQGLEFLIYFQGNSAPDKSGLPSDRFSAERTGGSVSTLTIQRTQQEDSAVYLCASSFGSRTDTQYFGPGTRLTVL.

The CDR3 DNA reads TGCAGTGCTATTGATACGTTCTACGAGCAGTACTTC. It yields the protein CSAIDTFYEQYF. The chain employs TRBV20-1 and TRBJ2-7; D remains unclear. Germline assignment: CDR1 DFQATT and CDR2 SNEGSKA (reference sequence). CDR3 size: 12 residues. Trimming took off 4 bases at V and 3 bases at J, with 10 bases between the two ends.

The chain combines TRBV14 with TRBJ2-3; 9 bases align to TRBD1. V was pared by 4 bases and J by 4 bases, with 6 bases of the junction left unmatched. This CDR3 spans 15 amino acids. Per the germline V gene, CDR1 is SGHDN and CDR2 is FVKESK. CDR3 sequence (DNA): TGTGCCAGCAGCCGGCGCGGGACAGGGCCAGATACGCAGTATTTT. Its protein is CASSRRGTGPDTQYF.

This chain joins TRBV20-1 and TRBJ2-7; 7 bases are shared with TRBD2. J gave up 4 bases and V 3 bases, and 9 bases lay outside the gene matches. The CDR3 covers 14 residues. Per the germline V gene, CDR1 is DFQATT and CDR2 is SNEGSKA (reference sequence). CDR3 DNA sequence: TGCAGTGCTAGGGGGCAAGCGGGAATGTACGAGCAGTACTTC. Translation gives CSARGQAGMYEQYF.

This chain joins TRBV20-1 and TRBJ2-3, with 12 bases fitting TRBD2. This CDR3 spans 16 amino acids. V gave up 5 bases and J gave up 0 bases; unmatched junction bases: 6. Germline loops: CDR1 DFQATT, CDR2 SNEGSKA (reference sequence). CDR3 in DNA: TGCAGTGCTCCCGGACTAGCGGGATATAGCACAGATACGCAGTATTTT. This gives the protein CSAPGLAGYSTDTQYF.

This chain connects TRBV7-2 to TRBJ2-5, with D possibly TRBD2 on 6 matching bases. V was trimmed by 3 bases and J by 5 bases, leaving 13 bases between them. CDR3 length: 14 amino acids. Germline assignment: CDR1 SGHTA and CDR2 FQGNSA. CDR3 sequence: CASSFGTRRETQYF. In DNA form, the CDR3 reads TGTGCCAGCAGCTTCGGGACTCGGAGGGAGACCCAGTACTTC.

This chain joins TRBV7-2 and TRBJ2-7; TRBD2 matches at 8 bases. Germline values: CDR1 SGHTA, CDR2 FQGNSA. The CDR3 is 15 amino acids. V trimming: 5 bases; J trimming: 2 bases; junction bases outside the gene matches: 8. The CDR3 is CASSQDSGGTYEQYF. The CDR3 DNA is TGTGCCAGCAGCCAGGACAGCGGGGGTACCTACGAGCAGTACTTC.

The chain uses TRBV15 and TRBJ2-7; tentatively, D is TRBD2 (7 bases). The CDR3 is 15 residues long. Germline V CDR1 and CDR2: LNHNV, YYDKDF (reference sequence). Trimming left V 0 bases short and J 2 bases short, with 11 bases between. The CDR3 DNA follows: TGTGCCACCAGCAGAGACACCGGGGGGCCCTACGAGCAGTACTTC. It yields the protein CATSRDTGGPYEQYF.